This T cell receptor beta chain was obtained from a study of blood T cell repertoires in COVID-19. For the study at large: The United States, Italy and Spain supplied acute and convalescent COVID-19 samples. The analysed material was cDNA or gDNA that came from T cells, B-cell-depleted T cells, or PBMCs.

The CDR3 extends over 16 amino acids. The germline V gene has CDR1 MNHNY and CDR2 SVGAGI (reference sequence). Trimming removed 5 bases from V and 0 bases from J, with 16 bases in between. In the original processing: By means of reference gene primer amplification, nucleated cell counts were estimated. The method was immunoSEQ multiplex PCR; TCRdb's version includes in-frame clones alone and lacks a portion of them. That table supplies the V and J calls and clone size; D and trimming were determined from the DNA. The repertoire holds roughly 100,000 clones, approximately 89% seen once, with about 15% in the top ten.

This sequence originates from a woman aged 80 or older in a cohort sampled during active COVID-19. The J gene is TRBJ1-2, the V gene TRBV6-6; D gene ambiguous. Sequencing was performed on peripheral blood. The CDR3 region is CASSLTSVRANYGYTF. The CDR3 coding sequence is TGTGCCAGCAGTCTTACCTCTGTAAGAGCTAACTATGGCTACACCTTC.